This T cell receptor beta chain derives from a study of shared clonotypes between healthy human individuals (dated by TCRdb to about 2020). Turning to the overall study: The cohort included three men and a couple of women between 18 and 49 years of age. Between about 0.9 and 9 billion PBMCs per donor were obtained by leukapheresis. To increase sequencing depth and limit assay-specific biases, different laboratories used diverse techniques to prepare libraries and sequence TCR repertoires. To estimate repertoire size and how much clonotypes are shared between individuals, the study performed deep sequencing of blood TCR repertoires from a few healthy adults. For each donor, CD4 naive and CD4 memory were each run on three plates, CD8 naive on two plates, and CD8 memory on one plate.

The full study reports these points: Clonotypes shared by all four sorted-subset donors showed higher generation probabilities than non-shared clonotypes. Because the study included a small number of donors, the genetic and exposure-history diversity represented was limited. Pairwise subsampling led to the expectation that sequencing depth would affect the degree of clonotype sharing among donors. Larger estimated clonotype richness was generally found for naive subsets than for memory subsets. Only blood was sampled, and tissue TCR repertoires likely differ from those in blood. Across a few donors, approximately 5% of naive CD4, roughly 3.3% of naive CD8, around 2.1% of memory CD4, and over 0.35% of memory CD8 clonotypes were shared. Incomplete sequencing was indicated by rarefaction of sorted-subset datasets, despite the large sequencing depth.

CDR1 and CDR2 (SGHVS, FQNEAQ) derive from the germline V gene. The CDR3 measures 13 amino acids from cysteine to phenylalanine. Only the CDR3 DNA is retained, 39 bases long and in frame from the first base. The V and J ends are trimmed by 6 bases and 8 bases, leaving 13 bases between them. The donors were healthy, HIV-negative adults who had no recently reported acute infections or vaccinations. Only Caucasian adults living in Nashville, Tennessee, USA were represented among the donors. CD4+ T cells were enriched by magnetic negative selection; naive cells were then positively selected on CD45RA, and the negative fraction formed the memory subset. After blood collection by leukapheresis, PBMCs were isolated using Ficoll-Histopaque density gradient centrifugation and then cryopreserved in the vapor phase of liquid nitrogen. Purity and quantity of every magnetically sorted T cell population were checked by analytical flow cytometry. Genomic DNA was isolated from each sorted fraction and quantified by UV absorbance on a Nanodrop 2000c.

Comments on this clone: What antigen it recognizes has not been identified. No qualities accompany the bases; no much larger clone lies one base away.

Using the deep immunoSEQ assay, TCR CDR3 regions were amplified from genomic DNA by multiplex PCR. Genomic DNA extracted from each cell subset was distributed evenly over all wells of several immunoSEQ 96-well plates, and each plate served as one replicate. For sorted subsets, roughly 190 ng of genomic DNA, equivalent to tens of thousands of T cell genomes, went into each replicate PCR. Purified libraries were quantified with a Qubit 3.0 fluorometer, sized on a Bioanalyzer 2100, and re-quantified with the KAPA Library Quantification kit. Every immunoSEQ 96-well plate was sequenced on a dedicated single-read 150-cycle Illumina NextSeq 550 flow cell. Per the source publication's procedure: Because only junctional sequences without quality scores were contained in the immunoSEQ output, filtering matching that applied to full-length reads could not be performed. To assign V/J genes and CDR3, sequences were annotated using PyIR, a Python wrapper for IgBLAST v1.9, with IMGT germline references. Reads with weak V/J assignments (E-value above 1e-6), missing CDR3, stop codons, out-of-frame junctions, or ambiguous translated residues were removed. V3J clonotypes were defined as sequences sharing the same inferred V gene, J gene, and CDR3 amino acid sequence. To compute the percentage overlap between repertoires, the number of shared unique clonotypes was divided by the size of the smaller repertoire. Repertoire richness was assessed with RTK rarefaction, the Chao1 estimator, and Recon v2.1 estimates of unobserved clonotypes. Generation probabilities for all TCRbeta clonotypes obtained by the gDNA method from four donors were computed using OLGA. TCRdb limited this immuneACCESS table to in-frame rearrangements with V and J called. A share of clones is missing; checked studies link under half to unresolved V genes, and the rest is unexplained. The V and J calls and the clone size are those of that table, but D and trimming were determined from the DNA. The sample table holds approximately 1.5 million clones, of which less than 99% were seen once. About 0.4% of the sample rests with the top ten.

Sequenced sample: naive CD4+ T cells sorted from blood. The cell subset or site label of this sample denotes: CD45RA+ positively selected. The V gene is TRBV7-8 and the J gene is TRBJ1-4, with the D segment identity uncertain. This TCR came from a young man in good health. The CDR3 corresponds to CASRMAGIEKLFF. The DNA is as follows: TGTGCCAGCAGGATGGCGGGAATAGAAAAACTGTTTTTT.